The next 32 T cell receptor beta chains were all read from a single sample in a study of beta chain features in type 1 diabetes. The whole isolated RNA underwent reverse transcription, so sequencing captured expressed TCRB transcripts. The table came from immunoSEQ multiplex PCR; TCRdb's copy has only in-frame clones and leaves some out. The data show roughly 450,000 clones, 9.5% to 12% seen once. The source material was naive CD4+ T cells from blood. These receptors all stem from a woman under 30 in good health.

This clone has a handful of counts. The V call is TRBV18, the J call TRBJ2-1; D is unresolved. Germline lookup yields CDR1 KGHSH and CDR2 LQKENI. Trimming took off 2 bases at V and 13 bases at J, with 9 bases between the two ends. This CDR3 is built from 11 residues. CDR3 sequence reads: CASSPERSQFF. The CDR3 nucleotides read TGTGCCAGCTCACCAGAGAGATCTCAGTTCTTC.

This clone was detected a few times. V usage is TRBV7-9 and J usage is TRBJ1-1, with no clear D. CDR1 SEHNR and CDR2 FQNEAQ come from the germline V gene (reference sequence). V was trimmed by 5 bases and J by 7 bases, leaving 11 bases between them. The CDR3 is 12 amino acids. The CDR3 loop reads CASSRTDFEAFF. The CDR3 region has the DNA TGTGCCAGCAGCCGGACGGACTTTGAAGCTTTCTTT.

The chain employs TRBV5-1 and TRBJ2-3; possibly TRBD1 or TRBD2 for D (6 bases each). The CDR3 length is 16 residues. V was clipped by 6 bases and J by 7 bases, with 24 bases between them. Germline V gene sequence: CDR1 SGHRS, CDR2 YFSETQ. As DNA, the CDR3 is TGCGCCAGCAAAGATCCAGCGGGTAGGAGGGACAATACGCAGTATTTT. Protein product: CASKDPAGRRDNTQYF.

There are a few counts of this clone. The chain links TRBV30 to TRBJ2-6, with D perhaps TRBD2 (5 bases). In germline, CDR1 is GTSNPN, CDR2 SVGIG (reference sequence). The CDR3 has 15 amino acids. The V gene lost 8 bases and the J gene lost 0 bases, with 14 bases spanning the gap. CDR3 in amino acids: CARRLRGSGANVLTF. DNA for the CDR3: TGTGCCCGCCGCCTTCGGGGCTCTGGGGCCAACGTCCTGACTTTC.

This clone was counted a few times. The chain recombines TRBV28 with TRBJ2-5; 8 nucleotides align to TRBD1. From germline, CDR1 is MDHEN and CDR2 SYDVKM. The CDR3 covers 14 residues. Trimming cost V 6 bases and J 4 bases; bases outside gene matches: 7. The CDR3 DNA reads as TGTGCCAGCAGACAACCGGGACAGGCAGAGACCCAGTACTTC. It codes for CASRQPGQAETQYF. The complete variable domain, with remaining parts taken from reference TRBV28 and TRBJ2-5, reads DVKVTQSSRYLVKRTGEKVFLECVQDMDHENMFWYRQDPGLGLRLIYFSYDVKMKEKGDIPEGYSVSREKKERFSLILESASTNQTSMYLCASRQPGQAETQYFGPGTRLLVL.

This clone has a single count. The chain uses TRBV5-6 and TRBJ2-4; tentatively, D is TRBD1 (7 bases). The CDR3 covers 17 residues. CDR1 and CDR2 from the germline V gene are SGHDT and YYEEEE. Trimming left V 0 bases short and J 2 bases short, with 15 bases between. As DNA, the CDR3 is TGTGCCAGCAGCTTGGAGGAGGGGGCCGGGACCAAAAACATTCAGTACTTC. This gives the protein CASSLEEGAGTKNIQYF.

This clone was counted only a few times. The chain carries TRBV7-2 and TRBJ1-4; 7 bases match TRBD1. CDR3 length: 14 residues. Germline V CDR1 and CDR2: SGHTA, FQGNSA. J was trimmed by 10 bases and V by 0 bases; bases with no gene match: 5. Here the CDR3 DNA reads TGTGCCAGCAGCTTAGCTAAGGCAGGGGGAAAACTGTTTTTT. It yields the protein CASSLAKAGGKLFF.

Note on this clone: In the same sample, other DNA sequences code for this CDR3. V and J are TRBV29-1 and TRBJ1-1; no clear D gene. The CDR3 spans 12 residues. CDR1 is SQVTM and CDR2 is ANQGSEA in the germline V gene. Between the trimmed V and J ends, which lost 6 bases and 1 base, there was a span of 9 bases. The DNA of the CDR3 is TGCAGCGTGGAGACTGGGAACACTGAAGCTTTCTTT. This codes for CSVETGNTEAFF.

The rearrangement joins TRBV7-6 to TRBJ2-6; D is undetermined. There are 15 residues in the CDR3. Germline values: CDR1 SGHVS, CDR2 FNYEAQ. Trimming pared 5 bases from V and 4 bases from J, leaving 12 bases between. The CDR3 loop reads CASSRRWAGANVLTF. The CDR3 DNA sequence: TGTGCCAGCAGCCGAAGGTGGGCAGGGGCCAACGTCCTGACTTTC.

This clone was seen only a few times. The chain recombines TRBV25-1 with TRBJ1-4; D unresolved. The V gene's germline CDR1 is MGHDK and CDR2 SYGVNS. The CDR3 loop spans 16 amino acids. V was cut by 1 base and J by 0 bases, with 9 bases left in between. The CDR3 protein is CASSESERTTNEKLFF. In DNA form, the CDR3 reads TGTGCCAGCAGTGAATCCGAACGGACAACTAATGAAAAACTGTTTTTT.

This clone was counted only a few times. This chain joins TRBV27 and TRBJ2-5, with 14 bases identical to TRBD2. From germline, CDR1 is MNHEY and CDR2 SMNVEV (reference sequence). The CDR3 extends over 16 amino acids. With 8 bases clipped from V and 5 bases from J, the junction kept 10 bases outside the gene matches. Here the CDR3 DNA reads TGTGCCAGCCGGGACGGGGGACTAGCGGGAGTTGAGACCCAGTACTTC. This sequence encodes CASRDGGLAGVETQYF.

This clone was counted between two and nine times. V usage is TRBV7-9 and J usage is TRBJ2-2; maybe TRBD1 (6 bases). Between the trimmed V and J ends, which lost 5 bases and 4 bases, there was a span of 20 bases. The CDR3 consists of 17 residues. Per the germline V gene, CDR1 is SEHNR and CDR2 is FQNEAQ (reference sequence). In nucleotides, the CDR3 is TGTGCCAGCAGCCCGCTTTTGAGACAGGCGAGCACCGGGGAGCTGTTTTTT. Its translation is CASSPLLRQASTGELFF.

The chain carries TRBV7-2 and TRBJ2-3, with a tentative D call TRBD2 (5 bases). V was cut by 8 bases and J by 1 base, with 19 bases left in between. In germline, CDR1 is SGHTA, CDR2 FQGNSA. This CDR3 region has 16 residues. The CDR3 DNA reads TGTGCCAGCTGCCCCCAAGGAGGACGGGGCACAGATACGCAGTATTTT. Amino acids: CASCPQGGRGTDTQYF.

Only a few counts were recorded for this clone. CDR3 sequence reads: CASWREYADTQYF. The CDR3 DNA reads TGTGCCAGCTGGCGGGAGTACGCAGATACGCAGTATTTT. The chain joins TRBV6-5 to TRBJ2-3; 7 bases are a match to TRBD2. Germline values: CDR1 MNHEY, CDR2 SVGAGI. CDR3 length equals 13 residues. The J segment lost 4 bases and the V segment lost 8 bases, leaving 6 bases of the junction unmatched.

This chain connects TRBV30 to TRBJ1-2, with D uncertain. CDR1 is GTSNPN and CDR2 is SVGIG in the germline V gene (reference sequence). The ends were cut back, 0 bases at V and 4 bases at J, with 9 bases in the middle. CDR3 length equals 13 residues. CDR3 region: CAWSVSTFYGYTF. The CDR3 DNA is TGTGCCTGGAGTGTATCGACTTTCTATGGCTACACCTTC. The whole variable domain, remainder taken from reference TRBV30 and TRBJ1-2, is SQTIHQWPATLVQPVGSPLSLECTVEGTSNPNLYWYRQAAGRGLQLLFYSVGIGQISSEVPQNLSASRPQDRQFILSSKKLLLSDSGFYLCAWSVSTFYGYTFGSGTRLTVV.

This clone was recorded a few times. CDR3 DNA sequence: TGTGCCAGCAGCCCTACTCGGGGGGTTGGAGAGACCCAGTACTTC. This codes for CASSPTRGVGETQYF. The rearrangement links TRBV7-2 to TRBJ2-5, with 7 nucleotides matching TRBD2. The CDR3 is made up of 15 amino acids. Germline V gene data show CDR1 as SGHTA and CDR2 as FQGNSA. V shed 5 bases, J shed 4 bases, and the junction held 10 bases outside the gene matches.

This chain uses TRBV15 with TRBJ2-7, with D perhaps TRBD1 (5 bases). Germline-derived CDR1 and CDR2 are LNHNV and YYDKDF (reference sequence). The CDR3 totals 14 residues. V was cut by 0 bases and J by 5 bases, with 11 bases left in between. As DNA, the CDR3 is TGTGCCACCAGCAGAGACCCGGACACCAACGAGCAGTACGTC. Protein: CATSRDPDTNEQYV.

V and J are TRBV9 and TRBJ2-1, with 7 bases lining up with TRBD1. The CDR3 extends over 16 amino acids. Germline CDR1 reads SGDLS; CDR2 reads YYNGEE. V shed 3 bases and J 7 bases; nucleotides not matched to a gene: 13. CDR3 nucleotide sequence: TGTGCCAGCAGCGGGAGAGGCGAACCAGGGGGTAATGAGCAGTTCTTC. It codes for CASSGRGEPGGNEQFF. Drawing the rest from reference TRBV9 and TRBJ2-1, the complete variable domain is DSGVTQTPKHLITATGQRVTLRCSPRSGDLSVYWYQQSLDQGLQFLIQYYNGEERAKGNILERFSAQQFPDLHSELNLSSLELGDSALYFCASSGRGEPGGNEQFFGPGTRLTVL.

At least ten counts were recorded for this clone. This chain connects TRBV29-1 to TRBJ2-1; 8 bases match TRBD1. This CDR3 has 13 amino acids. Germline V gene lookup returns CDR1 SQVTM and CDR2 ANQGSEA. V was pared by 6 bases and J by 6 bases, with 7 bases of the junction left unmatched. CDR3 protein: CSVQGAYPNEQFF. The CDR3 nucleotides are TGCAGCGTCCAGGGGGCGTATCCCAATGAGCAGTTCTTC.

This sequence joins TRBV7-9 and TRBJ2-5; the D gene is possibly TRBD2 (6 bases). CDR1 and CDR2 (germline): SEHNR, FQNEAQ (reference sequence). With 5 bases removed from V and 5 bases from J, the gap between germline ends came to 18 bases. The CDR3 consists of 15 residues. The CDR3 DNA reads TGTGCCAGCAGCGCCGGGACTGCACCGACGGAGACCCAGTACTTC. Its protein product is CASSAGTAPTETQYF.

This clone has more than one count but fewer than ten. J is TRBJ2-1 and V is TRBV10-3; 7 bases are a match to TRBD2. Trimming removed 4 bases from V and 8 bases from J; junction bases left unmatched: 8. The CDR3 extends over 14 amino acids. Per the germline V gene, CDR1 is ENHRY and CDR2 is SYGVKD. The CDR3 region is CAISGAGSVDEQFF. Written as DNA, the CDR3 is TGTGCCATCAGTGGAGCGGGGAGTGTGGATGAGCAGTTCTTC.

This clone was seen a single time. The genes are TRBV27 and TRBJ2-7; 8 bases line up with TRBD1. CDR1 is MNHEY, CDR2 SMNVEV, per germline (reference sequence). Trimming took 8 bases from V and 6 from J; bases not matched to a gene: 9. The CDR3 totals 13 residues. The CDR3 is CASAGTGLSEQYV. DNA of the CDR3: TGTGCCAGCGCTGGGACAGGACTCTCCGAGCAGTACGTC.

The rearrangement links TRBV18 to TRBJ2-5; D uncertain. The V gene's germline CDR1 is KGHSH and CDR2 LQKENI. Trimming shortened V by 4 bases and J by 4 bases, and 7 bases separated the two germline ends. The CDR3 sequence is 12 residues long. The CDR3 DNA reads as TGTGCCAGCTCACGGGCTGGAGAGACCCAGTACTTC. As protein: CASSRAGETQYF.

This clone was seen a few times. The chain employs TRBV18 and TRBJ1-5, with 7 positions matching TRBD1. Losses at the gene ends were 6 bases for V and 0 bases for J; bases not matched to a gene: 8. Germline-derived CDR1 and CDR2 are KGHSH and LQKENI. The CDR3 sequence is 16 residues long. The CDR3 bases are TGTGCCAGCTCTCCGACAGGGACTTATAGCAATCAGCCCCAGCATTTT. This codes for CASSPTGTYSNQPQHF.

This clone was counted only a few times. The chain couples TRBV5-6 to TRBJ2-7; D is ambiguous. V was clipped by 7 bases and J by 2 bases, with 16 bases between them. Per germline, CDR1 SGHDT and CDR2 YYEEEE. The CDR3 contains 14 residues. The DNA of the CDR3 is TGTGCCAGCGGGCCGGATGGGCAGGCCTACGAGCAGTACTTC. Amino acid sequence: CASGPDGQAYEQYF.

This clone was observed a few times. The chain employs TRBV7-3 and TRBJ1-1; D is possibly TRBD1 (5 bases). There are 14 residues in the CDR3. Trimming cost V 2 bases and J 4 bases, with 11 bases left between them. Germline V gene data show CDR1 as SGHTA and CDR2 as FQGTGA. Written as DNA, the CDR3 is TGTGCCAGCAGCTTAGAGGGGACGAGCACTGAAGCTTTCTTT. Translating it yields CASSLEGTSTEAFF.

V and J are TRBV9 and TRBJ1-5; D ambiguous. CDR1 is SGDLS and CDR2 is YYNGEE in the germline V gene. The CDR3 sequence is 15 residues long. Trimming stripped 2 bases from V and 1 base from J, with 10 bases between. CDR3: CASSVCGLSNQPQHF. CDR3 nucleotides: TGTGCCAGCAGCGTTTGTGGGCTCAGCAATCAGCCCCAGCATTTT.

V and J are TRBV30 and TRBJ2-1; 8 bases agree with TRBD1. The J segment lost 5 bases and the V segment lost 2 bases, leaving 8 bases of the junction unmatched. The V gene's germline CDR1 is GTSNPN and CDR2 SVGIG (reference sequence). The CDR3 runs to 15 residues. This chain's CDR3 is CAWSTGTGMHNEQFF. As DNA, the CDR3 is TGTGCCTGGAGTACCGGGACAGGCATGCACAATGAGCAGTTCTTC.

In this sample, this clone turned up a few times. The gene calls are TRBV7-2 and TRBJ2-2; D ambiguous. The CDR3 extends over 13 amino acids. Germline values: CDR1 SGHTA, CDR2 FQGNSA. V gave up 5 bases and J gave up 8 bases, with 12 bases separating them. The DNA of the CDR3 is TGTGCCAGCAGCACCGGCCCGGGTGGGGAGCTGTTTTTT. It codes for CASSTGPGGELFF.

This clone was recorded a few times. V and J are TRBV5-4 and TRBJ2-5, with D hard to call. The CDR3 runs 15 residues. Germline V gene lookup returns CDR1 SGHNT and CDR2 YYREEE (reference sequence). Trimming left V 0 bases short and J 0 bases short, with 9 bases between. The CDR3 is CASSLAWANQETQYF. CDR3 bases: TGTGCCAGCAGCTTGGCCTGGGCCAACCAAGAGACCCAGTACTTC.

This clone was recorded a few times. The J gene is TRBJ2-2, the V gene TRBV14, with TRBD2 identical over 10 bases. CDR1 and CDR2 from the germline V gene are SGHDN and FVKESK. V dropped 1 base and J dropped 5; count of bases not matched to a gene: 4. The CDR3 spans 16 residues. CDR3 nucleotides: TGTGCCAGCAGCCAAGCTGGACTAGCGGCAACCGGGGAGCTGTTTTTT. Amino acid sequence: CASSQAGLAATGELFF. Based on the CDR3 plus reference TRBV14 and TRBJ2-2, the full variable domain is EAGVTQFPSHSVIEKGQTVTLRCDPISGHDNLYWYRRVMGKEIKFLLHFVKESKQDESGMPNNRFLAERTGGTYSTLKVQPAELEDSGVYFCASSQAGLAATGELFFGEGSRLTVL.

This chain links TRBV7-8 with TRBJ2-1; TRBD1 might be the D (6 bases). The germline CDR1 and CDR2 sequences are SGHVS and FQNEAQ. CDR3 length: 16 residues. V shed 5 bases and J shed 7 bases, with 21 bases lying between them. CDR3 coding DNA: TGTGCCAGCAGCAATGTGGCTAGGGGGTTTGGGAATGAGCAGTTCTTC. It encodes CASSNVARGFGNEQFF. The complete variable domain, with remaining parts taken from reference TRBV7-8 and TRBJ2-1, reads GAGVSQSPRYKVAKRGQDVALRCDPISGHVSLFWYQQALGQGPEFLTYFQNEAQLDKSGLPSDRFFAERPEGSVSTLKIQRTQQEDSAVYLCASSNVARGFGNEQFFGPGTRLTVL.